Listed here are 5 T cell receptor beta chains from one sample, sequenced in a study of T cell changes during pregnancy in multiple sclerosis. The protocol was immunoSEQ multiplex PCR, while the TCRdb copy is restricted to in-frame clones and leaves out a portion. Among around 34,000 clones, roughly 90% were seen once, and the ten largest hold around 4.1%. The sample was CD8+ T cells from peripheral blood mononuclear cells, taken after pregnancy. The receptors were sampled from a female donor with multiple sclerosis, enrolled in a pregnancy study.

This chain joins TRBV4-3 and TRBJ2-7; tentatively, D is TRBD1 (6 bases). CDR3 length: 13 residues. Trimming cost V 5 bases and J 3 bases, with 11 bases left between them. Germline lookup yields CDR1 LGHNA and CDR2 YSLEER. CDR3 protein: CASSDRLFYEQYF. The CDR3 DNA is TGCGCCAGCAGCGACAGGCTATTCTACGAGCAGTACTTC.

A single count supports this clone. The CDR3: CASSPARDRTMNEQFF. The DNA for the CDR3 is TGCGCCAGCAGCCCAGCCCGGGACAGGACGATGAATGAGCAGTTCTTC. V usage is TRBV4-3 and J usage is TRBJ2-1, with 8 bases fitting TRBD1. This CDR3 comprises 16 residues. Germline V lookup: CDR1 LGHNA, CDR2 YSLEER. The trim removed 4 bases at V and 7 bases at J, leaving 12 bases unmatched.

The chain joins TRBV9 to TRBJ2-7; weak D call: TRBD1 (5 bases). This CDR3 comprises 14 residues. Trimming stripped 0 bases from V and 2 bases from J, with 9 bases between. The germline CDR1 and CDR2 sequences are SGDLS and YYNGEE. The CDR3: CASSVEQDPYEQYF. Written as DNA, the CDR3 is TGTGCCAGCAGCGTAGAACAGGACCCCTACGAGCAGTACTTC.

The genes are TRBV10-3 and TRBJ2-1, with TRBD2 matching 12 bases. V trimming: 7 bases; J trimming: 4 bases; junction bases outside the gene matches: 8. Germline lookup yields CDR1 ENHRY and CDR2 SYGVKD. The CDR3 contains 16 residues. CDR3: CAIKTGLAGGYNEQFF. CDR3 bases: TGTGCCATCAAGACGGGGCTAGCGGGGGGGTACAATGAGCAGTTCTTC.

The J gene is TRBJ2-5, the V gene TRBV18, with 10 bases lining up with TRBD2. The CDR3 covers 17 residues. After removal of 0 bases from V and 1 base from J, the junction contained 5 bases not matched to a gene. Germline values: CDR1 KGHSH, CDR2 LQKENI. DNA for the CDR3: TGTGCCAGCTCACCACCGGTAGCGGGGGGTCCCCAAGAGACCCAGTACTTC. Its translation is CASSPPVAGGPQETQYF.